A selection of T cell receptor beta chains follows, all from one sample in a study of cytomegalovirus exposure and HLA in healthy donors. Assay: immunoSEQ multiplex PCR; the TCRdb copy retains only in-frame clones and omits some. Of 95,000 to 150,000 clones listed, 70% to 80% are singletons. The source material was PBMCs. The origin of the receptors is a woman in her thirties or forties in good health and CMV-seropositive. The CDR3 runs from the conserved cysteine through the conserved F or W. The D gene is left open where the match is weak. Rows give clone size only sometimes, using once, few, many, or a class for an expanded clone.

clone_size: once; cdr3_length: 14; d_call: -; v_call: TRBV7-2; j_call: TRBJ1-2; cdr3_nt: TGTGCCAGCAGCTTAGAGCCTGTAAACTATGGCTACACCTTC; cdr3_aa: CASSLEPVNYGYTF
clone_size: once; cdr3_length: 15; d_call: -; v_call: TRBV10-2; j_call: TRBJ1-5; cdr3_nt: TGCGCCAGCAGTGATTGGACAGATAGCAATCAGCCCCAGCATTTT; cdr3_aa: CASSDWTDSNQPQHF
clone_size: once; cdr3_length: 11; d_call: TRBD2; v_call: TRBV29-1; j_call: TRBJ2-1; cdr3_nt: TGCAGCGTTGTACTAGCGGGTGAGCAGTTCTTC; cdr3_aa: CSVVLAGEQFF
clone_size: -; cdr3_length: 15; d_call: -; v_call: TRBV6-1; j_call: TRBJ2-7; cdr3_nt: TGTGCCAGCCTGACCCGGGGGGCCCATCTCTACGAGCAGTACTTC; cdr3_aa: CASLTRGAHLYEQYF
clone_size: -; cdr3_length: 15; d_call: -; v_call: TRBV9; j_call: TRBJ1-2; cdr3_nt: TGTGCCAGCAGCGTAGATCTAACAGGAGACTATGGCTACACCTTC; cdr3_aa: CASSVDLTGDYGYTF
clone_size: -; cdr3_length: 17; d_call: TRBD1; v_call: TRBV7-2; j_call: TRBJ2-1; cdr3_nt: TGTGCCAGCAGCCTAATCGGGACGGGACAGGGTGTGTTGAAGGAGTTCTTC; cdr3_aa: CASSLIGTGQGVLKEFF
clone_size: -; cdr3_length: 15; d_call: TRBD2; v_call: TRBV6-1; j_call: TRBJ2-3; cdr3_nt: TGTGCCAGCAGCCGCCTCCTAGCGGGAGGAGATACGCAGTATTTT; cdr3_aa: CASSRLLAGGDTQYF
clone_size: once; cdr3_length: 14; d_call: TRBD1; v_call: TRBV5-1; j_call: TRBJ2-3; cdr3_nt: TGCGCCAGCAGCTTGGTGCAGGGGGAAGATACGCAGTATTTT; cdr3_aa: CASSLVQGEDTQYF
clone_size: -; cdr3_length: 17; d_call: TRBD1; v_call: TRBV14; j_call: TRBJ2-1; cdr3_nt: TGTGCCAGCAGCCAAAGATACAGGGGGCCTTTGGTGGATGAGCAGTTCTTC; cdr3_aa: CASSQRYRGPLVDEQFF
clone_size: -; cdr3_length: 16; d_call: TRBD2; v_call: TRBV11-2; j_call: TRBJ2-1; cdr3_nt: TGTGCCAGCAGCTCCAACCTGGGCGGGGGGGGGAATGAGCAGTTCTTC; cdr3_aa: CASSSNLGGGGNEQFF
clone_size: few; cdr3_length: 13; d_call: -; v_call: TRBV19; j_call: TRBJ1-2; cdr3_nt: TGTGCCAGTAGTATAGACACCGACAAATACTACACCTTC; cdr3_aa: CASSIDTDKYYTF
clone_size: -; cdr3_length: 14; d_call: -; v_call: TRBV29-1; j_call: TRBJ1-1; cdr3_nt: TGCAGCGTTGCACAGCCTCCTATGAACACTGAAGCTTTCTTT; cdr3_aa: CSVAQPPMNTEAFF
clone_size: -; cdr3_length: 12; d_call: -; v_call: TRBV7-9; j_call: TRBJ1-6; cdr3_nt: TGTGCCAGCAGCACAGGGCTGTCACCCCTCCACTTT; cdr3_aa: CASSTGLSPLHF
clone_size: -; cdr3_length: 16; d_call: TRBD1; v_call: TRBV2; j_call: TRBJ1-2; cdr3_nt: TGTGCCAGCCGCGGGACAGGGAATCCCTTCCCTTATGGCTACACCTTC; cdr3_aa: CASRGTGNPFPYGYTF
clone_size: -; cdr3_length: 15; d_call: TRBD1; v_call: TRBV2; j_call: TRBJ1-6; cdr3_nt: TGTGCCAGCAGGCCGGACAGGGGACGAGGTTCACCCCTCCACTTT; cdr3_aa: CASRPDRGRGSPLHF
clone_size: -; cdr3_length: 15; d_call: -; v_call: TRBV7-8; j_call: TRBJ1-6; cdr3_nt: TGTGCCAGCAGCTTGGAGGGGGGGTATAATTCACCCCTCCACTTT; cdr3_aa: CASSLEGGYNSPLHF
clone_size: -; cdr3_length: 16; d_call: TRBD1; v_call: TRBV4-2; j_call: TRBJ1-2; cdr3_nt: TGTGCCAGCAGCCAAGATCGGACAGGGTCGGGGCTTGGCTACACCTTC; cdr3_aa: CASSQDRTGSGLGYTF
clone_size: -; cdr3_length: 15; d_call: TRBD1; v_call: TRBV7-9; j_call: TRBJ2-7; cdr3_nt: TGTGCCAGCAGCCACAGGACAGGGCTAACCTACGAGCAGTACTTC; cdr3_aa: CASSHRTGLTYEQYF
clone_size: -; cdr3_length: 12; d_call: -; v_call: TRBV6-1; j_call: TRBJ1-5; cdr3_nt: TGTGCCAGCAGTGCCCGGGATCAGCCCCAGCATTTT; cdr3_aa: CASSARDQPQHF
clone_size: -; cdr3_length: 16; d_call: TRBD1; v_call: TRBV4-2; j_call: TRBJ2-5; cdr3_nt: TGTGCCAGCAGCCCAGAGGACAGGTCCTTTGTAGAGACCCAGTACTTC; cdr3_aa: CASSPEDRSFVETQYF
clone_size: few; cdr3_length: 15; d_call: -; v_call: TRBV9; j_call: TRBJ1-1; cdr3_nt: TGTGCCAGCAGCGCTCATTCTCCAGGGTTAACTGAAGCTTTCTTT; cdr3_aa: CASSAHSPGLTEAFF
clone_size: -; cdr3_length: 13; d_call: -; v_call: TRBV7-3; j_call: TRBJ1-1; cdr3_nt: TGTGCCAGCAGCTTAACGGCAGTCACTGAAGCTTTCTTT; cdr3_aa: CASSLTAVTEAFF
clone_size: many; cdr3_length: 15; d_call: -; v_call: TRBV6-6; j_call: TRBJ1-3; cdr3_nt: TGTGCCAGCAGTTACTCGACCAGGGCTGGAAACACCATATATTTT; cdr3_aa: CASSYSTRAGNTIYF
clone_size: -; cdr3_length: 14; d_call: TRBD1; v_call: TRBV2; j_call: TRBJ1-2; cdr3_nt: TGTGCCAGCAGGAGACAGGGGTCCCATTATGGCTACACCTTC; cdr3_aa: CASRRQGSHYGYTF
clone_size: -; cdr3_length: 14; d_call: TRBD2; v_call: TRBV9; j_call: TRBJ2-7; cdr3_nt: TGTGCCAGCAGCGTAGCCGCGGGGGTAAACGAGCAGTACTTC; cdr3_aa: CASSVAAGVNEQYF
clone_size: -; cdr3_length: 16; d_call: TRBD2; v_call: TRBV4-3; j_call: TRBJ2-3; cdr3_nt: TGCGCCAGCAGCCAGTCAGCGGGGGGTCGCACAGATACGCAGTATTTT; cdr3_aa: CASSQSAGGRTDTQYF
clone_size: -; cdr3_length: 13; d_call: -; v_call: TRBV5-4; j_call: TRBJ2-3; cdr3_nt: TGTGCCAGCAGCTTTAACAGGGATGATACGCAGTATTTT; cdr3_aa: CASSFNRDDTQYF
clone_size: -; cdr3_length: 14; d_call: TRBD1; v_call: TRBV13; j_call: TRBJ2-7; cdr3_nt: TGTGCCAGCAGCTCCCGGGACAGGGGCTACGAGCAGTACTTC; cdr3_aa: CASSSRDRGYEQYF
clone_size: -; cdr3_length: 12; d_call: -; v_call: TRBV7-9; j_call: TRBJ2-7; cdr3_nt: TGTGCCAGCAGTCGGGGGACCTACGAGCAGTACTTC; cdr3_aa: CASSRGTYEQYF
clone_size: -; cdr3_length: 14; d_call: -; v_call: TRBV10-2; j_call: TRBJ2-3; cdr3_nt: TGCGCCAGCAGTGAGATGACGGCAGGGGATACGCAGTATTTT; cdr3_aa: CASSEMTAGDTQYF